The 12 T cell receptor beta chains below come from one sample, sequenced in a study of T cell repertoires in cytomegalovirus infection. These receptors' antigens are unknown. Using its own MiXCR run on the reads, TCRdb lists one record per CDR3 protein. The table records approximately 110,000 distinct CDR3 sequences, under 30% of them present only once. Sequenced here: CD8+ T cells from cultured PBMCs, sampled from culture after CMV antigen stimulation. The source of these receptors is a human donor in good health (CMV status not recorded). Some clones in this sample may be carry-over from other donors' samples.

This clonotype has a count of ten or more. The rearrangement links TRBV24-1 to TRBJ2-1; 7 bases line up with TRBD2. The V and J ends lost 4 bases and 7 bases, in that order; junction bases with no gene match: 18. This CDR3 comprises 18 residues. Germline V CDR1 and CDR2: KGHDR, SFDVKD. As DNA, the CDR3 is TGTGCCACCAGTGACTCCGAATATTCCGGGACTACTATGAATGAGCAGTTCTTC. This translates into CATSDSEYSGTTMNEQFF.

This clonotype was seen at least ten times. The V call is TRBV10-2, the J call TRBJ2-3, with 14 bases matching TRBD2. The CDR3 extends over 18 amino acids. V lost 2 bases to trimming and J lost 0 bases; unmatched junction nucleotides: 4. Looked up from germline, CDR1 is WSHSY and CDR2 is SAAADI. Written as DNA, the CDR3 is TGCGCCAGCAGTGAGGGACTAGCGGGGGGCCCTAGCACAGATACGCAGTATTTT. Its translation is CASSEGLAGGPSTDTQYF.

The V gene is TRBV3-1, the J gene TRBJ2-3, with TRBD2 as a possible D gene (5 bases). The CDR3 totals 15 residues. Germline loops: CDR1 LGHDT, CDR2 YNNKEL (reference sequence). Trimming removed 2 bases from V and 1 base from J, with 10 bases in between. The CDR3 reads CASSQFIGGTDTQYF. The CDR3 DNA follows: TGTGCCAGCAGCCAATTTATCGGGGGCACAGATACGCAGTATTTT.

Of note for this clonotype: Possible read error: a much larger clone is one base away. The V gene is TRBV7-2, the J gene TRBJ2-5, with 7 bases fitting TRBD1. Unmatched junction bases numbered 12, after V lost 5 bases and J lost 6 bases. The CDR3 has 15 residues. Germline CDR1 SGHTA, CDR2 FQGNSA. The CDR3 DNA sequence: TGTGCCAGCAGCGCTCGACAGGGTTCAATGAAGACCCAGTACTTC. This gives the protein CASSARQGSMKTQYF.

This chain joins TRBV5-1 and TRBJ1-1, with no clear D. The length of the CDR3 is 16 residues. Trimming took 5 bases from V and 6 from J, leaving 23 bases between them. The germline gives CDR1 SGHRS, CDR2 YFSETQ. CDR3 in amino acids: CASSVAPPAVYAEAFF. The DNA of the CDR3 is TGCGCCAGCAGTGTTGCTCCGCCGGCAGTTTACGCTGAAGCTTTCTTT.

This clonotype was observed many times. The chain combines TRBV7-6 with TRBJ2-7, with D perhaps matching TRBD1 (5 bases). In germline, CDR1 is SGHVS, CDR2 FNYEAQ. The CDR3 contains 15 residues. V was trimmed by 1 base and J by 0 bases, leaving 10 bases between them. The CDR3 reads CASSLGWQGSYEQYF. CDR3 DNA: TGTGCCAGCAGCTTAGGGTGGCAGGGCTCCTACGAGCAGTACTTC.

The CDR3 region is CATIGQTYEQYF. The CDR3 DNA reads as TGTGCCACCATCGGACAGACCTACGAGCAGTACTTC. This chain links TRBV7-8 with TRBJ2-7, with D possibly TRBD1 on 6 matching bases. Trimming took off 10 bases at V and 2 bases at J, with 12 bases between the two ends. CDR1 and CDR2 (germline): SGHVS, FQNEAQ. This CDR3 is 12 amino acids long. The full variable domain, its missing parts supplied by reference TRBV7-8 and TRBJ2-7, is GAGVSQSPRYKVAKRGQDVALRCDPISGHVSLFWYQQALGQGPEFLTYFQNEAQLDKSGLPSDRFFAERPEGSVSTLKIQRTQQEDSAVYLCATIGQTYEQYFGPGTRLTVT.

About this clonotype itself: A junction end diverges from the germline sequence, so it may reflect a read error. This chain links TRBV19 with TRBJ1-1; no firm D call. The CDR3 loop spans 14 amino acids. Germline CDR1 and CDR2: LNHDA and SQIVND (reference sequence). The CDR3 DNA reads as TGTGTCAGTAGTCCATCGTATCTGGGAACTGAAGCTTTCTTT. Its translation is CVSSPSYLGTEAFF.

The rearrangement joins TRBV6-6 to TRBJ1-2; D gene uncertain. Germline V gene lookup returns CDR1 MNHNY and CDR2 SVGAGI (reference sequence). Between the trimmed V and J ends, which lost 2 bases and 11 bases, there was a span of 9 bases. CDR3 length: 11 amino acids. The CDR3 region has the DNA TGTGCCAGCAGTTACGGGGTCCTTTACACCTTC. The encoded protein is CASSYGVLYTF.

The J gene is TRBJ2-7, the V gene TRBV5-6; no definite D call. This CDR3 spans 12 amino acids. Between the trimmed V and J ends, which lost 2 bases and 5 bases, there was a span of 8 bases. Per germline, CDR1 SGHDT and CDR2 YYEEEE. The CDR3 loop reads CASSLVMNEQYF. The DNA of the CDR3 is TGTGCCAGCAGCTTAGTAATGAACGAGCAGTACTTC.

In this sample, this clonotype turned up a few times. The chain combines TRBV12-3 or TRBV12-4 with TRBJ2-5, with D possibly matching TRBD1 (6 bases). The CDR3 consists of 13 residues. V was clipped by 2 bases and J by 4 bases, with 8 bases between them. CDR3 nucleotide sequence: TGTGCCAGCAGTTTACAAGGGGGAGAGACCCAGTACTTC. This gives the protein CASSLQGGETQYF.

The chain is built from TRBV27 and TRBJ2-6; D is ambiguous. Germline-derived CDR1 and CDR2 are MNHEY and SMNVEV (reference sequence). This CDR3 contains 17 residues. V lost 7 bases and J 0 bases, leaving 16 bases between the germline ends. CDR3 nucleotides: TGTGCCAGCAAGAGGAGAATTGCAGTCTCTGGGGCCAACGTCCTGACTTTC. Translating gives CASKRRIAVSGANVLTF.